The 8 T cell receptor beta chains given below trace back to one sample, sequenced in a study of tumour-infiltrating T cells in Burkitt lymphoma. Measured with immunoSEQ multiplex PCR; TCRdb has only the in-frame clones, and not every one. This table has around 15,000 clones, about 77% appearing once. The source material was tumor tissue. The source of these receptors is a human donor with diffuse large B-cell lymphoma.

This clone showed up just once. This chain joins TRBV7-3 and TRBJ2-7, with D maybe TRBD1 (6 bases). Trimming took off 5 bases at V and 4 bases at J, with 18 bases between the two ends. Germline V gene sequence: CDR1 SGHTA, CDR2 FQGTGA. The CDR3 is 15 residues long. Here the CDR3 DNA reads TGTGCCAGCAGCCCTTCCCCAGGGGTCAGTTACGAGCAGTACTTC. This codes for CASSPSPGVSYEQYF.

This clone was seen a few times. The genes are TRBV7-9 and TRBJ1-4; no definite D call. The CDR3 is 12 amino acids. Germline CDR1 is SEHNR and CDR2 is FQNEAQ (reference sequence). V lost 1 base and J lost 7, with 4 bases in between. CDR3 coding DNA: TGTGCCAGCAGCTTAGTCCCTGAAAAACTGTTTTTT. The encoded protein is CASSLVPEKLFF.

This chain joins TRBV15 and TRBJ1-2, with TRBD1 as a possible D gene (6 bases). Germline V gene sequence: CDR1 LNHNV, CDR2 YYDKDF (reference sequence). The CDR3 loop spans 15 amino acids. Between the trimmed V and J ends, which lost 6 bases and 7 bases, there was a span of 21 bases. CDR3 amino acids: CATRRWGTLESGYTF. The CDR3 DNA follows: TGTGCCACCAGGAGGTGGGGGACACTCGAAAGTGGCTACACCTTC.

The chain combines TRBV27 with TRBJ1-2; 7 nucleotides match TRBD1. Losses at the gene ends were 5 bases for V and 6 bases for J; bases not matched to a gene: 12. CDR3 length: 15 amino acids. In germline, CDR1 is MNHEY, CDR2 SMNVEV (reference sequence). CDR3 coding DNA: TGTGCCAGCAGTGTAACAGGGGAGGGTCGGAATGGCTACACCTTC. This translates into CASSVTGEGRNGYTF.

This sequence joins TRBV10-2 and TRBJ2-6; 10 bases map to TRBD1. The CDR3 runs 16 residues. CDR1 and CDR2 (germline): WSHSY, SAAADI. Losses at the gene ends were 3 bases for V and 2 bases for J; bases not matched to a gene: 1. CDR3 sequence (DNA): TGCGCCAGCAGTGACGGACAGGGGGCTGGGGCCAACGTCCTGACTTTC. The encoded protein is CASSDGQGAGANVLTF.

This clone has just one count. The chain has TRBV5-1 and TRBJ1-3; D is ambiguous. Per germline, CDR1 SGHRS and CDR2 YFSETQ. The CDR3 length is 13 residues. The germline V and J ends were trimmed by 4 bases and 3 bases, with 8 bases remaining between them. The CDR3 sequence: CASSPDSGNTIYF. The CDR3 DNA is TGCGCCAGCAGCCCGGATAGTGGAAACACCATATATTTT.

V gene TRBV15 combines with J gene TRBJ2-2, with TRBD1 matching over 12 bases. V dropped 3 bases and J dropped 5; count of bases not matched to a gene: 7. Germline-derived CDR1 and CDR2 are LNHNV and YYDKDF (reference sequence). The CDR3 extends over 17 amino acids. The CDR3 sequence is CATSSPGQGARTGELFF. CDR3 DNA: TGTGCCACCAGCAGCCCGGGACAGGGGGCTCGAACCGGGGAGCTGTTTTTT.

The chain uses TRBV7-8 and TRBJ2-7; tentative D call: TRBD2 (6 bases). With 5 bases removed from V and 7 bases from J, the gap between germline ends came to 18 bases. This CDR3 comprises 14 residues. In germline, CDR1 is SGHVS, CDR2 FQNEAQ. CDR3 protein: CASSLLRDAGEQYF. CDR3 sequence (DNA): TGTGCCAGCAGCCTTCTCCGGGACGCGGGGGAGCAGTACTTC. Combining the CDR3 with reference TRBV7-8 and TRBJ2-7 gives the whole variable domain GAGVSQSPRYKVAKRGQDVALRCDPISGHVSLFWYQQALGQGPEFLTYFQNEAQLDKSGLPSDRFFAERPEGSVSTLKIQRTQQEDSAVYLCASSLLRDAGEQYFGPGTRLTVT.